The rows below give T cell receptor beta chains drawn from one sample of a study of T cell responses to AZD1222 COVID-19 vaccine. Data came from immunoSEQ multiplex PCR; TCRdb stores just in-frame clones and leaves some out. Of some 120,000 clones in the sample, approximately 88% were seen once. Source: peripheral blood, taken on day 0 of AZD1222 vaccination. Every receptor here comes from an adult in good health. Both conserved end residues are trimmed from each CDR3.

V gene: TRBV7-2
J gene: TRBJ2-7
CDR3 length: 12
CDR3 protein: ASSPGVEPYEQY

V gene: TRBV9
J gene: TRBJ1-4
CDR3 length: 14
CDR3 protein: ASSVVGTGGGEKLF

V gene: TRBV3-1/TRBV3-2
J gene: TRBJ2-7
CDR3 length: 13
CDR3 protein: ASSQGAGGGYEQY

V gene: TRBV27
J gene: TRBJ1-6
CDR3 length: 14
CDR3 protein: ASVQQGGPYNSPLH

V gene: TRBV5-6
J gene: TRBJ1-2
CDR3 length: 13
CDR3 protein: ASSLKQGARYGYT

V gene: TRBV9
J gene: TRBJ2-7
CDR3 length: 13
CDR3 protein: ASSVGTGGTYEQY

V gene: TRBV5-1
J gene: TRBJ2-7
CDR3 length: 11
CDR3 protein: ASSVDRGYEQY

V gene: TRBV10-3
J gene: TRBJ1-1
CDR3 length: 11
CDR3 protein: AIQNREETEAF

V gene: TRBV6-4
J gene: TRBJ1-4
CDR3 length: 15
CDR3 protein: ASSEGSGANTNEKLF

V gene: TRBV5-4
J gene: TRBJ1-6
CDR3 length: 13
CDR3 protein: ASSPTARYNSPLH

V gene: TRBV5-8
J gene: TRBJ1-3
CDR3 length: 15
CDR3 protein: ASSLLWGVFSGNTIY

V gene: TRBV28
J gene: TRBJ1-1
CDR3 length: 12
CDR3 protein: ASSSLKHTVEAF

V gene: TRBV27
J gene: TRBJ1-4
CDR3 length: 16
CDR3 protein: ASSSLSSATGYNEKLF

V gene: TRBV7-2
J gene: TRBJ1-5
CDR3 length: 13
CDR3 protein: ASSPTEGVGQPQH

V gene: TRBV7-3
J gene: TRBJ1-1
CDR3 length: 11
CDR3 protein: ASSATANTEAF

V gene: TRBV2
J gene: TRBJ2-2
CDR3 length: 13
CDR3 protein: ASSERRVNTGELF

V gene: TRBV9
J gene: TRBJ2-1
CDR3 length: 13
CDR3 protein: ASSLQGTPYNEQF

V gene: TRBV6-5
J gene: TRBJ1-2
CDR3 length: 10
CDR3 protein: ASTAGSRGYT

V gene: TRBV20-1
J gene: TRBJ1-2
CDR3 length: 9
CDR3 protein: SAGTSRGYT

V gene: TRBV29-1
J gene: TRBJ1-4
CDR3 length: 13
CDR3 protein: SVIPDLQPNEKLF